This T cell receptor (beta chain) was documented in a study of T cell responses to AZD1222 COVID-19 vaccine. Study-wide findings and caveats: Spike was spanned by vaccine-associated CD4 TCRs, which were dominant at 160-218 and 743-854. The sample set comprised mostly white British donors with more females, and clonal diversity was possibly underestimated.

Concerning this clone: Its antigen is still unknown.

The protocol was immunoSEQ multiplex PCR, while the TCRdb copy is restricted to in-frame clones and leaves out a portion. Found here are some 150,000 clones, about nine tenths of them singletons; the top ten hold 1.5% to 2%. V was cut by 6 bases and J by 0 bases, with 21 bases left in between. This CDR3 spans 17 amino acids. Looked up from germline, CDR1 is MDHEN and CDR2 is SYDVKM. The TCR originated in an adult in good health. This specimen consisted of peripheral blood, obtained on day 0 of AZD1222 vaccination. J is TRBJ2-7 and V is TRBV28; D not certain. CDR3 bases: TGTGCCAGCAGCCATCCCATTTTACCTAGAAGCTCCTACGAGCAGTACTTC. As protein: CASSHPILPRSSYEQYF.